The 30 T cell receptor beta chains listed next were all sequenced from one sample in a study of blood T cell repertoires in COVID-19 (dated by TCRdb to 2019 to 2021). The library was obtained by the immunoSEQ multiplex PCR assay. TCRdb retrieved this table from immuneACCESS and kept in-frame rearrangements only. Not all clones are present; in checked studies, unresolved V genes account for under half, and no reason is known for the remainder. Counted in this sample were 87,000 or so clones; around nine tenths of them appeared once. Of the sample, roughly 10% is held by the ten largest clones. Sequencing was carried out using peripheral blood. The receptors shown here come from a man older than 75 with acute or convalescent COVID-19.

This sequence joins TRBV3-1 (or the pseudogene TRBV3-2) and TRBJ1-2; TRBD1 agrees at 8 bases. CDR1 and CDR2 from the germline V gene are LGHDT and YNNKEL (reference sequence). Trimming took 5 bases from V and 5 from J; bases not matched to a gene: 10. The CDR3 is 15 amino acids. This CDR3 is CASSSRAGGSYGYTF. In nucleotides, the CDR3 is TGTGCCAGCAGCTCAAGGGCAGGGGGCTCTTATGGCTACACCTTC.

The V call is TRBV28, the J call TRBJ2-2; D may be TRBD2 (5 bases). Germline V gene lookup returns CDR1 MDHEN and CDR2 SYDVKM. Trimming took off 7 bases at V and 4 bases at J, with 10 bases between the two ends. This CDR3 has 13 amino acids. The DNA for the CDR3 is TGTGCCAGCAAGGGCGGGTTCACCGGGGAGCTGTTTTTT. Translating gives CASKGGFTGELFF.

The chain combines TRBV9 with TRBJ2-7; 14 nucleotides agree with TRBD2. J lost 4 bases, V lost 5 bases, and 11 bases had no gene match. The CDR3 loop spans 17 amino acids. Germline V gives CDR1 SGDLS, CDR2 YYNGEE. The CDR3 DNA reads TGTGCCAGCAGTCCCTCCCCCAGACTAGCGGGAGGGTACGAGCAGTACTTC. This translates into CASSPSPRLAGGYEQYF.

This chain joins TRBV3-1 (or the pseudogene TRBV3-2) and TRBJ1-1; a weak D match, TRBD1 (5 bases). Germline values: CDR1 LGHDT, CDR2 YNNKEL (reference sequence). The CDR3 length is 15 residues. Between the trimmed V and J ends, which lost 0 bases and 5 bases, there was a span of 13 bases. Written as DNA, the CDR3 is TGTGCCAGCAGCCAAGAAGGGCGGGGCGGGACTGAAGCTTTCTTT. This gives the protein CASSQEGRGGTEAFF.

This clone was seen a single time. The chain recombines TRBV10-3 with TRBJ1-6, with 8 nucleotides matching TRBD1. Germline V gene data show CDR1 as ENHRY and CDR2 as SYGVKD. V lost 8 bases to trimming and J lost 10 bases; unmatched junction nucleotides: 10. There are 14 residues in the CDR3. CDR3 region: CAIGQGASGSPLHF. The DNA for the CDR3 is TGTGCCATCGGTCAGGGGGCTTCAGGGTCACCCCTCCACTTT.

Comment on this clone: At one of its ends the junction is not consistent with the germline gene, which may arise from a read error. The chain combines TRBV7-2 with TRBJ2-1; 7 bases are a match to TRBD1. This CDR3 has 16 residues. Germline loops: CDR1 SGHTA, CDR2 FQGNSA. CDR3 nucleotides: TGTGCCAGCAGCTTGGCCCCCGGGACAGCCTATAATGAGCAGTTCTTC. It specifies CASSLAPGTAYNEQFF. Supplemented by reference TRBV7-2 and TRBJ2-1, the full variable domain reads GAGVSQSPSNKVTEKGKDVELRCDPISGHTALYWYRQSLGQGLEFLIYFQGNSAPDKSGLPSDRFSAERTGGSVSTLTIQRTQQEDSAVYLCASSLAPGTAYNEQFFGPGTRLTVL.

This clone showed up just once. The V gene is TRBV10-3, the J gene TRBJ2-3; 15 bases map to TRBD2. CDR1 is ENHRY and CDR2 is SYGVKD in the germline V gene. J lost 14 bases, V lost 11 bases, and 17 bases had no gene match. The CDR3 has 15 amino acids. CDR3: CASRGLAGGPAGLYF. The CDR3 DNA follows: TGTGCCTCCAGGGGACTAGCGGGGGGTCCGGCGGGGCTGTATTTT.

CDR3 DNA: TGTGCCAGTAGTACAGGGGGCAACGAGCAGTACTTC. Amino acid sequence: CASSTGGNEQYF. The chain uses TRBV19 and TRBJ2-7; 8 nucleotides agree with TRBD1. The V segment lost 4 bases and the J segment 5 bases; nucleotides outside the gene matches: 1. Germline V CDR1 and CDR2: LNHDA, SQIVND (reference sequence). There are 12 residues in the CDR3. The variable domain in full, with the rest retrieved from reference TRBV19 and TRBJ2-7, is DGGITQSPKYLFRKEGQNVTLSCEQNLNHDAMYWYRQDPGQGLRLIYYSQIVNDFQKGDIAEGYSVSREKKESFPLTVTSAQKNPTAFYLCASSTGGNEQYFGPGTRLTVT.

This chain links TRBV19 with TRBJ1-5; 10 bases line up with TRBD1. The germline V gene has CDR1 LNHDA and CDR2 SQIVND (reference sequence). The CDR3 contains 15 residues. V gave up 6 bases and J gave up 4 bases; unmatched junction bases: 6. Here the CDR3 reads CASSPGQGSNQPQHF. The CDR3 DNA follows: TGTGCCAGTAGCCCGGGACAGGGGTCGAATCAGCCCCAGCATTTT.

This chain uses TRBV6-1 with TRBJ1-1, with 7 nucleotides matching TRBD1. CDR1 and CDR2 (germline): MNHNS, SASEGT. The V and J ends lost 3 bases and 6 bases, in that order; junction bases with no gene match: 7. The CDR3 contains 14 residues. The CDR3 reads CASSDPRGTAEAFF. CDR3 bases: TGTGCCAGCAGTGATCCCAGGGGGACAGCTGAAGCTTTCTTT.

In DNA, the CDR3 is TGTGCCAGTAGCTATCAAATGGGCAGAATTTCTGGAAACACCATATATTTT. As protein: CASSYQMGRISGNTIYF. This sequence joins TRBV19 and TRBJ1-3, with unresolved D. This CDR3 has 17 amino acids. Germline CDR1 LNHDA, CDR2 SQIVND (reference sequence). V shed 6 bases and J shed 1 base, with 19 bases lying between them.

CDR3 bases: TGCAGTGCCCCCTGGGGGCCTGAAGCTTTCTTT. It codes for CSAPWGPEAFF. The chain has TRBV20-1 and TRBJ1-1; the D gene is possibly TRBD1 (6 bases). The V end lost 6 bases, the J end lost 6 bases, and 11 bases lay between the germline ends. This CDR3 is built from 11 residues. CDR1 is DFQATT and CDR2 is SNEGSKA in the germline V gene (reference sequence).

The J gene is TRBJ2-7, the V gene TRBV30; 8 bases agree with TRBD2. Looked up from germline, CDR1 is GTSNPN and CDR2 is SVGIG (reference sequence). Germline trimming cut 5 bases from V and 2 bases from J; bases unmatched to any gene: 8. CDR3 length: 14 amino acids. CDR3 region: CAWGSGLVTYEQYF. The CDR3 nucleotides are TGTGCCTGGGGGTCGGGACTAGTAACCTACGAGCAGTACTTC.

The DNA for the CDR3 is TGTGCCAGCAGCCCGAGCCGAAATTATGGCTACACCTTC. Amino acids: CASSPSRNYGYTF. The chain links TRBV5-6 to TRBJ1-2; D ambiguous. Trimming removed 4 bases from V and 5 bases from J, with 12 bases in between. The CDR3 covers 13 residues. Germline CDR1 and CDR2: SGHDT and YYEEEE.

This chain uses TRBV13 with TRBJ2-3, with D perhaps matching TRBD2 (5 bases). The CDR3 length is 15 residues. The V end lost 2 bases, the J end lost 0 bases, and 9 bases lay between the germline ends. Per the germline V gene, CDR1 is PRHDT and CDR2 is FYEKMQ (reference sequence). The CDR3 region has the DNA TGTGCCAGCAGCTTAAGAGCGGCAAGCACAGATACGCAGTATTTT. Amino acids: CASSLRAASTDTQYF.

The genes are TRBV9 and TRBJ1-4; 8 bases line up with TRBD1. V shed 6 bases and J 8 bases; nucleotides not matched to a gene: 9. The CDR3 consists of 14 residues. CDR1 and CDR2 from the germline V gene are SGDLS and YYNGEE. The chain's CDR3 is CASTSDRGGEKLFF. DNA for the CDR3: TGTGCCAGCACTTCCGACAGGGGCGGAGAAAAACTGTTTTTT.

Remarks on this clone: A read error may account for a junction end that differs from germline. CDR3 in DNA: TGTGCTAGCAGCTTAGGGCTAGCGGGACCAGATACGCAGTATTTT. Protein: CASSLGLAGPDTQYF. The J gene is TRBJ2-3, the V gene TRBV7-7; 9 bases map to TRBD2. The germline CDR1 and CDR2 sequences are SSHAT and FNYEAQ (reference sequence). The CDR3 consists of 15 residues.

The gene calls are TRBV6-5 and TRBJ2-7; weak D call: TRBD2 (5 bases). Germline V CDR1 and CDR2: MNHEY, SVGAGI. This CDR3 contains 12 residues. The germline V and J ends were trimmed by 11 bases and 5 bases, with 16 bases remaining between them. The CDR3 spells CAAGARSDEQYF. CDR3 nucleotide sequence: TGTGCCGCGGGCGCCAGGTCCGACGAGCAGTACTTC.

The gene calls are TRBV7-3 and TRBJ2-2; D perhaps matches TRBD2 (5 bases). Germline assignment: CDR1 SGHTA and CDR2 FQGTGA. The V end lost 5 bases, the J end lost 7 bases, and 14 bases lay between the germline ends. CDR3 length: 14 amino acids. The CDR3 DNA reads TGTGCCAGCAGCCAGGCGGGCAAAGGCGGGGAGCTGTTTTTT. Translated: CASSQAGKGGELFF. The full variable domain, rest sourced from reference TRBV7-3 and TRBJ2-2, is GAGVSQTPSNKVTEKGKYVELRCDPISGHTALYWYRQSLGQGPEFLIYFQGTGAADDSGLPNDRFFAVRPEGSVSTLKIQRTERGDSAVYLCASSQAGKGGELFFGEGSRLTVL.

V usage is TRBV11-2 and J usage is TRBJ1-1, with D tentatively TRBD1 (5 bases). Germline loops: CDR1 SGHAT, CDR2 FQNNGV. The CDR3 spans 13 residues. V was shortened by 3 bases and J by 3 bases, with 8 bases between the two germline ends. The DNA of the CDR3 is TGTGCCAGCAGCTTTAAAGGGGACACTGAAGCTTTCTTT. Translating it yields CASSFKGDTEAFF.

This chain connects TRBV3-1 (or the pseudogene TRBV3-2) to TRBJ1-5, with D perhaps TRBD1 (6 bases). The ends were cut back, 1 base at V and 6 bases at J, with 13 bases in the middle. The CDR3 loop spans 15 amino acids. Germline CDR1 LGHDT, CDR2 YNNKEL (reference sequence). CDR3 region: CASSQAGRGGQPQHF. CDR3 nucleotides: TGTGCCAGCAGCCAAGCTGGCAGGGGCGGTCAGCCCCAGCATTTT.

The J gene is TRBJ1-6, the V gene TRBV5-1; D is unclear. V lost 1 base and J lost 7, with 12 bases in between. This CDR3 is 15 amino acids long. The V gene's germline CDR1 is SGHRS and CDR2 YFSETQ. CDR3 sequence (DNA): TGCGCCAGCAGCTTGTCTGCGGGGAGAAATTCACCCCTCCACTTT. Amino acids: CASSLSAGRNSPLHF.

The chain has TRBV7-8 and TRBJ2-2; 8 nucleotides match TRBD2. After removal of 1 base from V and 5 bases from J, the junction contained 15 bases not matched to a gene. The CDR3 is 19 residues long. Per germline, CDR1 SGHVS and CDR2 FQNEAQ. The CDR3 sequence: CASSLVQWGSGVGTGELFF. CDR3 DNA: TGTGCCAGCAGCTTAGTACAATGGGGTAGCGGGGTCGGAACCGGGGAGCTGTTTTTT.

The chain uses TRBV20-1 and TRBJ1-1, with 7 bases that match TRBD1. Germline trimming cut 3 bases from V and 4 bases from J; bases unmatched to any gene: 8. Looked up from germline, CDR1 is DFQATT and CDR2 is SNEGSKA (reference sequence). This CDR3 region has 14 residues. CDR3 nucleotide sequence: TGCAGTGCTAGTCCACAGGGGCCTAGCACTGAAGCTTTCTTT. Translating gives CSASPQGPSTEAFF.

For the CDR3, the DNA is TGTGCCAGCAAGACAGGAACTAGCACAGATACGCAGTATTTT. It specifies CASKTGTSTDTQYF. J is TRBJ2-3 and V is TRBV2; maybe TRBD1 (6 bases). There are 14 residues in the CDR3. The V gene's germline CDR1 is SNHLY and CDR2 FYNNEI. The ends were cut back, 7 bases at V and 0 bases at J, with 11 bases in the middle.

The chain joins TRBV5-8 to TRBJ1-2; D gene uncertain. V shed 0 bases and J shed 8 bases, with 8 bases lying between them. The CDR3 spans 12 residues. CDR1 is SGHTS, CDR2 YDEGEE, per germline. The CDR3 loop is CASSLVGGGYTF. The CDR3 DNA follows: TGTGCCAGCAGCTTGGTGGGAGGCGGCTACACCTTC.

This clone was seen a single time. The rearrangement links TRBV12-5 to TRBJ1-5, with a weak D call TRBD1 (5 bases). The germline gives CDR1 LGHNT, CDR2 FRNRAP. The CDR3 length is 14 residues. The V end was cut by 1 base, the J end by 7 bases, with 11 bases between. The CDR3, as DNA: TGTGCTAGTGGTTTGGCGGTAGGGGCCCAGCCCCAGCATTTT. This codes for CASGLAVGAQPQHF.

V usage is TRBV6-2 or TRBV6-3 and J usage is TRBJ1-4, with 8 bases fitting TRBD1. This CDR3 has 14 amino acids. Trimming took 6 bases from V and 4 from J; bases not matched to a gene: 4. Germline CDR1 and CDR2: MNHEY and SVGEGT. The CDR3 sequence is CASSAGQVNEKLFF. Here the CDR3 DNA reads TGTGCCAGCAGCGCGGGACAGGTTAATGAAAAACTGTTTTTT.

The chain is built from TRBV7-3 and TRBJ2-1; 14 nucleotides match TRBD2. Looked up from germline, CDR1 is SGHTA and CDR2 is FQGTGA. After removal of 5 bases from V and 10 bases from J, the junction contained 7 bases not matched to a gene. The CDR3 has 15 amino acids. The DNA for the CDR3 is TGTGCCAGCAGCAACGGACTAGCGGGAGGCTCGGAGCAGTTCTTC. Translating it yields CASSNGLAGGSEQFF. The variable domain in full, with the rest retrieved from reference TRBV7-3 and TRBJ2-1, is GAGVSQTPSNKVTEKGKYVELRCDPISGHTALYWYRQSLGQGPEFLIYFQGTGAADDSGLPNDRFFAVRPEGSVSTLKIQRTERGDSAVYLCASSNGLAGGSEQFFGPGTRLTVL.

The chain joins TRBV6-6 to TRBJ1-5, with D tentatively TRBD1 (5 bases). Per germline, CDR1 MNHNY and CDR2 SVGAGI (reference sequence). Trimming left V 7 bases short and J 0 bases short, with 13 bases between. The CDR3 length is 15 residues. CDR3 DNA sequence: TGTGCCAGCACCCCGGGGAGGGGTAGCAATCAGCCCCAGCATTTT. It specifies CASTPGRGSNQPQHF.